The present TCR beta chain was sequenced within a study of blood T cell repertoires in COVID-19. About the study: Both acute and convalescent COVID-19 samples were obtained from the United States, Italy and Spain.

Sequenced by immunoSEQ multiplex PCR; TCRdb stores in-frame clones only, minus some. The data contain about 160,000 clones, roughly 90% of them seen just once; the ten biggest clones take up approximately 2.9%. The origin of this receptor is a man in his 60s with acute or convalescent COVID-19. The sample consisted of peripheral blood.

CDR3 region: CASSFQENYGYTF. CDR3 sequence (DNA): TGTGCCAGCAGCTTTCAGGAAAACTATGGCTACACCTTC. V is TRBV5-4 and J is TRBJ1-2, with D unclear. Trimming left V 2 bases short and J 2 bases short, with 7 bases between. In germline, CDR1 is SGHNT, CDR2 YYREEE (reference sequence). This CDR3 spans 13 amino acids.